This T cell receptor beta chain was sequenced in a study of response to subunit inactivated influenza vaccine. A few counts support this clonotype. This CDR3 is 15 amino acids long. The germline gives CDR1 SQVTM, CDR2 ANQGSEA. Trimming took 4 bases from V and 1 from J, leaving 14 bases between them. TCRdb called the RT-PCR reads again in MiXCR, with one record for every CDR3 protein. This repertoire shows roughly 500,000 distinct CDR3 sequences, about 15% found once; its top ten account for roughly 3%. The sequence derives from a man between 45 and 75 years old who received an inactivated influenza vaccine. This chain connects TRBV29-1 to TRBJ2-1; D might be TRBD2 (5 bases). Sequences were derived from CD4+ T cells sorted from PBMCs, sampled roughly 24 months after vaccination. As DNA, the CDR3 is TGCAGCGTTGTCACGGGGTCCTCTTCCTACAATGAGCAGTTCTTC. This sequence encodes CSVVTGSSSYNEQFF.